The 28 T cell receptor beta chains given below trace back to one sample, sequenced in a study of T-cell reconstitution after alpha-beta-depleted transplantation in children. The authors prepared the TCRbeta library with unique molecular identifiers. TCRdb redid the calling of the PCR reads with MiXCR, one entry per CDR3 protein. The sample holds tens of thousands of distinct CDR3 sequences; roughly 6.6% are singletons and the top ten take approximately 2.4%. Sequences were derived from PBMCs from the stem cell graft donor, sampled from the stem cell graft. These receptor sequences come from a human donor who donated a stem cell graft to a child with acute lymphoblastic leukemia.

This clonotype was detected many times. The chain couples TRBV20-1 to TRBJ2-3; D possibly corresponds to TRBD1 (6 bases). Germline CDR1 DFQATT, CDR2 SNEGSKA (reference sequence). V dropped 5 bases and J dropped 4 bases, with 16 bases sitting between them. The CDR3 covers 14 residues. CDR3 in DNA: TGCAGTGCTCCAGCACAGGGAAACCCAGATACGCAGTATTTT. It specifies CSAPAQGNPDTQYF.

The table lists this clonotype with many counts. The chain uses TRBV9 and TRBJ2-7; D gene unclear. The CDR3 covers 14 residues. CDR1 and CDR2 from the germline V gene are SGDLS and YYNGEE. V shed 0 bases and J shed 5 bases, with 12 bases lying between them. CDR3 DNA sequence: TGTGCCAGCAGCGTAGTAGGGTTTCGGGACGAGCAGTACTTC. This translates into CASSVVGFRDEQYF.

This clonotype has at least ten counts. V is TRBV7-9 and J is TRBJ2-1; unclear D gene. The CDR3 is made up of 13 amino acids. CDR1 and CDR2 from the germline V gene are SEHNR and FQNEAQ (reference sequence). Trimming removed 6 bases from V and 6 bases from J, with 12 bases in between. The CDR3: CASRAGTPNEQFF. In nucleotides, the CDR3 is TGTGCCAGCAGGGCAGGTACTCCCAATGAGCAGTTCTTC.

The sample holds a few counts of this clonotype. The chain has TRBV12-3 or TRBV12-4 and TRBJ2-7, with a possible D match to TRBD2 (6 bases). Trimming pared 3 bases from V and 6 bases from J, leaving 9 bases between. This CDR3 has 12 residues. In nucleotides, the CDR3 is TGTGCCAGCAGTTTCGGAGGGTTCGAGCAGTACTTC. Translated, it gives CASSFGGFEQYF.

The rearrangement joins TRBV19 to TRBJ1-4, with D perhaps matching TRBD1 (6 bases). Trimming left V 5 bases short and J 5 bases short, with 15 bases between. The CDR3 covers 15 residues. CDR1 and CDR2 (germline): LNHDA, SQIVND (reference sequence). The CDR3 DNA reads TGTGCCAGTAGTCCGCGGACAGCTAAAAATGAAAAACTGTTTTTT. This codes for CASSPRTAKNEKLFF.

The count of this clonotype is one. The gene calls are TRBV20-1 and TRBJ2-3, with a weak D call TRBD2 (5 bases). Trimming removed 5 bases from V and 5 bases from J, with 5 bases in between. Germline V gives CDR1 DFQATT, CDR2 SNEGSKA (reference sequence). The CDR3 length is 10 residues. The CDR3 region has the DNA TGCAGTGCTGGAGGAGATACGCAGTATTTT. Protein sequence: CSAGGDTQYF.

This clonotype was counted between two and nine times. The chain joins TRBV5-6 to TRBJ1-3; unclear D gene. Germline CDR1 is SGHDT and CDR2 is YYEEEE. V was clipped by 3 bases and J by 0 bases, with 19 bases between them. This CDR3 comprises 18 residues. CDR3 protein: CASSSGLIRLYSGNTIYF. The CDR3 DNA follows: TGTGCCAGCAGCTCGGGTTTGATTCGGCTGTACTCTGGAAACACCATATATTTT. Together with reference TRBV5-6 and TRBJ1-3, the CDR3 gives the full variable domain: DAGVTQSPTHLIKTRGQQVTLRCSPKSGHDTVSWYQQALGQGPQFIFQYYEEEERQRGNFPDRFSGHQFPNYSSELNVNALLLGDSALYLCASSSGLIRLYSGNTIYFGEGSWLTVV.

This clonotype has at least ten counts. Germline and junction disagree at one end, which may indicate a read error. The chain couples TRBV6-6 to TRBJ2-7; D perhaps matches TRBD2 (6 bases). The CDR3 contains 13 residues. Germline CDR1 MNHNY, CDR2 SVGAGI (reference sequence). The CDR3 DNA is TGTGCCAGCACCTCTTCGGGACTCTACCAGCAGTACTTC. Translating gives CASTSSGLYQQYF.

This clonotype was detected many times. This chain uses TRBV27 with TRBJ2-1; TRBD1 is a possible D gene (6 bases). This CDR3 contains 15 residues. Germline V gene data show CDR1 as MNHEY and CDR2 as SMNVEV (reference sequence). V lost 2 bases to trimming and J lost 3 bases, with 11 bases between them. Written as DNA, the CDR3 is TGTGCCAGCAGTTTAATGGGGGCAGTCTACAATGAGCAGTTCTTC. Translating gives CASSLMGAVYNEQFF.

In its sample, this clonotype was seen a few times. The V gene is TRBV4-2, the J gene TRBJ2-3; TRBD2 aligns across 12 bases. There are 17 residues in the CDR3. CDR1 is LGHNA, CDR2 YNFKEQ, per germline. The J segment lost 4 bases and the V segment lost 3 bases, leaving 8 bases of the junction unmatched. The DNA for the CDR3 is TGTGCCAGCAGCCACTCGGGCCTAGCGGGAGGGCCAGATACGCAGTATTTT. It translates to CASSHSGLAGGPDTQYF.

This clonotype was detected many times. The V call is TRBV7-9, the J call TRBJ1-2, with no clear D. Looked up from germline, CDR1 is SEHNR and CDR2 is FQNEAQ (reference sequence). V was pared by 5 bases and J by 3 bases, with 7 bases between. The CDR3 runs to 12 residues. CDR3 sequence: CASSVGDYGYTF. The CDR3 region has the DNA TGTGCCAGCAGCGTGGGAGACTATGGCTACACCTTC.

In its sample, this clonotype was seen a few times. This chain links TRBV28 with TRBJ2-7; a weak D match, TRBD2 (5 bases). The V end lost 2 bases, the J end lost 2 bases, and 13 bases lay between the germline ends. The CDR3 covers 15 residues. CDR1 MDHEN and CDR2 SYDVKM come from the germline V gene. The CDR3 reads CASSLNLATAYEQYF. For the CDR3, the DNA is TGTGCCAGCAGTTTAAATCTAGCTACAGCCTACGAGCAGTACTTC. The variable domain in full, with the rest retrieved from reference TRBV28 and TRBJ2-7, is DVKVTQSSRYLVKRTGEKVFLECVQDMDHENMFWYRQDPGLGLRLIYFSYDVKMKEKGDIPEGYSVSREKKERFSLILESASTNQTSMYLCASSLNLATAYEQYFGPGTRLTVT.

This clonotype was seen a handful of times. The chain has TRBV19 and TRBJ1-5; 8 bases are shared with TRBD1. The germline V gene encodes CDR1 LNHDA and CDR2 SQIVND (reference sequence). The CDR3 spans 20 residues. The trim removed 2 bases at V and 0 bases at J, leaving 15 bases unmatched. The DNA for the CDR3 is TGTGCCAGTAGTATAAATCTACGGGGGACAGGCCCCGTTAGCAATCAGCCCCAGCATTTT. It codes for CASSINLRGTGPVSNQPQHF.

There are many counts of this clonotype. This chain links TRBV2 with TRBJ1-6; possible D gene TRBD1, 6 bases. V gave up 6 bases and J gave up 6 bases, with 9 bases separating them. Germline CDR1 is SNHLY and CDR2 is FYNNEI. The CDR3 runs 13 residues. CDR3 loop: CASRDRLNSPLHF. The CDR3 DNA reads TGTGCCAGCAGAGACAGGCTTAATTCACCCCTCCACTTT. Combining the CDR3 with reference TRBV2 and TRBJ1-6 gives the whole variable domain EPEVTQTPSHQVTQMGQEVILRCVPISNHLYFYWYRQILGQKVEFLVSFYNNEISEKSEIFDDQFSVERPDGSNFTLKIRSTKLEDSAMYFCASRDRLNSPLHFGNGTRLTVT.

The CDR3 spells CASSQQGDTGELFF. The CDR3 nucleotides are TGTGCCAGCAGCCAACAGGGGGACACCGGGGAGCTGTTTTTT. This chain joins TRBV3-1 and TRBJ2-2; 7 nucleotides align to TRBD1. CDR1 and CDR2 from the germline V gene are LGHDT and YNNKEL (reference sequence). The CDR3 loop spans 14 amino acids. Trimming cost V 2 bases and J 3 bases; bases outside gene matches: 0.

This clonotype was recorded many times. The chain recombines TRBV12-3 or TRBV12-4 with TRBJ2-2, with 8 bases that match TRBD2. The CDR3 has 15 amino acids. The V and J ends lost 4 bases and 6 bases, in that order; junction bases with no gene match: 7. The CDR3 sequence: CASSYLPREAGELFF. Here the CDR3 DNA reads TGTGCCAGCAGTTATTTACCGCGGGAGGCCGGGGAGCTGTTTTTT.

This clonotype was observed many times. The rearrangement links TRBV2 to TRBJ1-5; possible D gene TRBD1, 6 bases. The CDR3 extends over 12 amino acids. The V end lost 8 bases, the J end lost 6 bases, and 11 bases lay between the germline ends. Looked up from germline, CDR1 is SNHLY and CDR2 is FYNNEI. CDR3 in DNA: TGTGCCAGCCAAAGGGGGACTCAGCCCCAGCATTTT. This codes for CASQRGTQPQHF.

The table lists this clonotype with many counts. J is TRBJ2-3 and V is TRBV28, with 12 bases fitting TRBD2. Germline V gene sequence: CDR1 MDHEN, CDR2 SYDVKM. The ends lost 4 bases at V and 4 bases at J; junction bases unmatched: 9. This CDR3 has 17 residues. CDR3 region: CASSSINLAGGADTQYF. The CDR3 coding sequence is TGTGCCAGCAGTTCGATAAATCTAGCGGGAGGGGCAGATACGCAGTATTTT.

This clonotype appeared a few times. CDR3 bases: TGTGCCAGCAGCTTATCTAGCGGGGGCTCCTACAATGAGCAGTTCTTC. Its protein product is CASSLSSGGSYNEQFF. This rearrangement joins TRBV7-9 to TRBJ2-1, with 10 bases identical to TRBD2. V gave up 2 bases and J gave up 0 bases; unmatched junction bases: 1. This CDR3 comprises 16 residues. Looked up from germline, CDR1 is SEHNR and CDR2 is FQNEAQ (reference sequence).

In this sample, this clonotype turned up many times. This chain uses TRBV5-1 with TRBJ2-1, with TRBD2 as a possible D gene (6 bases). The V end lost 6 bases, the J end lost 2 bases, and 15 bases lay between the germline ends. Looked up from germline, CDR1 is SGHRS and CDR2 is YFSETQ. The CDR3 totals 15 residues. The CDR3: CASTVDGGPYNEQFF. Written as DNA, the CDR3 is TGCGCCAGCACCGTCGACGGGGGACCCTACAATGAGCAGTTCTTC.

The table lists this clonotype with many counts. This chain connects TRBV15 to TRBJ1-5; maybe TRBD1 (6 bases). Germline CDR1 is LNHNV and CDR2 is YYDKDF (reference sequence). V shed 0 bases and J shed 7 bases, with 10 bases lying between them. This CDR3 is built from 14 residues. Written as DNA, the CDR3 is TGTGCCACCAGCAGAGATCGGGGGCACCAGCCCCAGCATTTT. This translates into CATSRDRGHQPQHF.

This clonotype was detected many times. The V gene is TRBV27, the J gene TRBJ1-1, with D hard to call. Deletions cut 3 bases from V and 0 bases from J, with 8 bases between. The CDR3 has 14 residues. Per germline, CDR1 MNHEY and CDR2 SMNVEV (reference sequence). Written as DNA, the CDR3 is TGTGCCAGCAGTTTGGTCCGGATGAACACTGAAGCTTTCTTT. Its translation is CASSLVRMNTEAFF.

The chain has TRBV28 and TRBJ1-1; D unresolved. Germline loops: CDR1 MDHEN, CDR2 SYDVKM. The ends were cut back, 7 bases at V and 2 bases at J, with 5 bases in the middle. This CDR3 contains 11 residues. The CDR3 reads CASNGNTEAFF. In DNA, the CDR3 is TGTGCCAGCAACGGTAACACTGAAGCTTTCTTT.

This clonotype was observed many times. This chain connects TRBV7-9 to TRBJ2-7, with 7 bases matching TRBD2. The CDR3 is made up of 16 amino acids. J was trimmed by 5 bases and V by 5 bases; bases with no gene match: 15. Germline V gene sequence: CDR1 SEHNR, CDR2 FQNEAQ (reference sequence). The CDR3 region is CASSPLLGGLFHEQYF. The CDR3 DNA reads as TGTGCCAGCAGCCCCCTTTTGGGAGGGCTGTTCCACGAGCAGTACTTC.

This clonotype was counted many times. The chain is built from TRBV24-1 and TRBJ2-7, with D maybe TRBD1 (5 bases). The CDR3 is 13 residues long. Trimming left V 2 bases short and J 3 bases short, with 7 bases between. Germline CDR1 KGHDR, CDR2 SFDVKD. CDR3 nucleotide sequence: TGTGCCACCAGTGATTCCGACAGCTACGAGCAGTACTTC. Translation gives CATSDSDSYEQYF.

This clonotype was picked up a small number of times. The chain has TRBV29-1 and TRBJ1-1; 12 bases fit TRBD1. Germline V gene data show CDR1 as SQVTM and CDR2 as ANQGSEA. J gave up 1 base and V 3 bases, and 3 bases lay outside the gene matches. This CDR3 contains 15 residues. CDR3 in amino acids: CSVDGTGGSNTEAFF. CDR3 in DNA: TGCAGCGTTGATGGGACAGGGGGCTCGAACACTGAAGCTTTCTTT.

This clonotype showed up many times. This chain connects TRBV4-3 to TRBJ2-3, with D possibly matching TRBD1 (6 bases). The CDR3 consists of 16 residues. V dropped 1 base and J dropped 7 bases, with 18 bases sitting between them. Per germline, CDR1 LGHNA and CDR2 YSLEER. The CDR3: CASSQVSLRGGNTQYF. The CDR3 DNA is TGCGCCAGCAGCCAAGTCTCCCTAAGAGGGGGAAATACGCAGTATTTT.

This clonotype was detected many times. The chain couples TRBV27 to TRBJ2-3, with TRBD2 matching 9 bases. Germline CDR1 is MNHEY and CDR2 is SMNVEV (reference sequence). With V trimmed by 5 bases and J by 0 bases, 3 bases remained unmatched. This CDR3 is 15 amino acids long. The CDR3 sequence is CASSGSGRSTDTQYF. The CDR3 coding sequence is TGTGCCAGCAGTGGTAGCGGGAGAAGCACAGATACGCAGTATTTT.